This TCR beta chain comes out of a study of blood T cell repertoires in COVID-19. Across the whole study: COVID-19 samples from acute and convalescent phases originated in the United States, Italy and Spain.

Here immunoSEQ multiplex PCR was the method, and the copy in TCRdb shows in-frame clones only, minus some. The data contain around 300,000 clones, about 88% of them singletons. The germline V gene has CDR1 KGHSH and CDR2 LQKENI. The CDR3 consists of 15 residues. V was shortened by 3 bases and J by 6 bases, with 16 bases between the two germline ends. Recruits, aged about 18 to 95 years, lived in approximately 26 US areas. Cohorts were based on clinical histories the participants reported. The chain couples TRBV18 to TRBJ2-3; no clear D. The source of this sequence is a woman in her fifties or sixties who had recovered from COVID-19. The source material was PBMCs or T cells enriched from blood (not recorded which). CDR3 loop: CASSPRRSGRDTQYF. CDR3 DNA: TGTGCCAGCTCACCGCGGCGTTCGGGTAGGGATACGCAGTATTTT.